Each of the 2 T cell receptor beta chains below was sequenced from the same sample in a study of blood T cell repertoires in COVID-19. Method: immunoSEQ multiplex PCR; TCRdb's copy keeps in-frame clones and lacks some. The sample includes around 150,000 clones, just over 85% of them seen just once. Sequenced: peripheral blood. These receptors were collected from an older man with acute or convalescent COVID-19.

In its sample, this clone was seen once. The V and J genes are TRBV18 and TRBJ2-7; D might be TRBD2 (6 bases). From germline, CDR1 is KGHSH and CDR2 LQKENI. Trimming removed 2 bases at V and 2 bases at J, with 19 bases between. The CDR3 extends over 17 amino acids. CDR3 nucleotide sequence: TGTGCCAGCTCACCAATTGGGGGGAACCAATCCCCCTACGAGCAGTACTTC. It yields the protein CASSPIGGNQSPYEQYF.

The V gene is TRBV4-3, the J gene TRBJ2-1, with 7 bases identical to TRBD2. The trim removed 1 base at V and 6 bases at J, leaving 3 bases unmatched. Germline CDR1 and CDR2: LGHNA and YSLEER. CDR3 length equals 14 residues. The CDR3 protein is CASSQVLASNEQFF. CDR3 coding DNA: TGCGCCAGCAGCCAAGTACTAGCGTCCAATGAGCAGTTCTTC.